This is a list of T cell receptor beta chains from one sample in a study of OX40 agonist ivuxolimab in advanced cancers. Sequenced by immunoSEQ multiplex PCR; TCRdb stores in-frame clones only, minus some. This sample has 60,000 to 65,000 clones; about 92% occur once, and the top ten carry 0.62%. Sequenced material: CD4+ or CD8+ T cells sorted from blood, taken in a trial of the OX40 agonist ivuxolimab. Source of these receptors: an adult with an advanced solid tumor such as melanoma, head and neck, liver or kidney cancer. The CDR3 runs from the conserved cysteine through the conserved F or W. The D gene is left open where the match is weak. Only some rows state a clone size, as once, few, many or a class for expanded clones.

clone_size: NA
d_call: NA
v_call: TRBV6-1
j_call: TRBJ1-5
cdr3_nt: TGTGCCAGCGGCCCCAGCAGGGAGAGTCAGCCCCAGCATTTT
cdr3_aa: CASGPSRESQPQHF

clone_size: NA
d_call: NA
v_call: TRBV10-1
j_call: TRBJ1-3
cdr3_nt: TGCGCCAGCAGTGACGGACCCGGAAACACCATATATTTT
cdr3_aa: CASSDGPGNTIYF

clone_size: NA
d_call: NA
v_call: TRBV7-7
j_call: TRBJ2-5
cdr3_nt: TGTGCTAGCAGCAGGGCGGGAAGCCAAGAGACCCAGTACTTC
cdr3_aa: CASSRAGSQETQYF

clone_size: once
d_call: NA
v_call: TRBV2
j_call: TRBJ2-5
cdr3_nt: TGTGCCAGCAGTGTTCGGGAGACCCAGTACTTC
cdr3_aa: CASSVRETQYF

clone_size: NA
d_call: NA
v_call: TRBV6-5
j_call: TRBJ2-3
cdr3_nt: TGTGCCAGCAGTCCCACCGCAGATACGCAGTATTTT
cdr3_aa: CASSPTADTQYF

clone_size: NA
d_call: TRBD1
v_call: TRBV11-2
j_call: TRBJ1-3
cdr3_nt: TGTGCCAGCAGTCTCATCGGGGCCTCAGGGGGTAGTGGAAACACCATATATTTT
cdr3_aa: CASSLIGASGGSGNTIYF

clone_size: NA
d_call: NA
v_call: TRBV5-6
j_call: TRBJ2-5
cdr3_nt: TGTGCCAGCAGCTACGACAGGAGAACCCAAGAGACCCAGTACTTC
cdr3_aa: CASSYDRRTQETQYF

clone_size: NA
d_call: NA
v_call: TRBV6-1
j_call: TRBJ1-2
cdr3_nt: TGTGCCAGCAGTGAGGGACGGGGCAGAGCAAACTATGGCTACACCTTC
cdr3_aa: CASSEGRGRANYGYTF

clone_size: NA
d_call: NA
v_call: TRBV10-3
j_call: TRBJ2-2
cdr3_nt: TGTGCCATCAATCCAAGGACCTCACTAAACACCGGGGAGCTGTTTTTT
cdr3_aa: CAINPRTSLNTGELFF

clone_size: NA
d_call: NA
v_call: TRBV5-5
j_call: TRBJ1-2
cdr3_nt: TGTGCCAGCAGCTCACAGTATGGCTACACCTTC
cdr3_aa: CASSSQYGYTF

clone_size: once
d_call: TRBD1
v_call: TRBV6-1
j_call: TRBJ1-5
cdr3_nt: TGTGCCAGCATGAAACAGGGGAAGGTTCAGCCCCAGCATTTT
cdr3_aa: CASMKQGKVQPQHF

clone_size: once
d_call: TRBD1
v_call: TRBV19
j_call: TRBJ2-3
cdr3_nt: TGTGCCAGTAATCCGGGACAGGGGCCTCATACGCAGTATTTT
cdr3_aa: CASNPGQGPHTQYF

clone_size: NA
d_call: NA
v_call: TRBV7-2
j_call: TRBJ1-2
cdr3_nt: TGTGCCAGCAGCTTAGTCTGGGGCACGGACTATGGCTACACCTTC
cdr3_aa: CASSLVWGTDYGYTF

clone_size: NA
d_call: TRBD1
v_call: TRBV10-3
j_call: TRBJ2-6
cdr3_nt: TGTGCCATCAGTGAAGGGACAGGGGGGACTGGGGCCAACGTCCTGACTTTC
cdr3_aa: CAISEGTGGTGANVLTF

clone_size: NA
d_call: TRBD2
v_call: TRBV18
j_call: TRBJ2-1
cdr3_nt: TGTGCCAGCTCCCTCGGACTAGCAGTTGAGCAGTTCTTC
cdr3_aa: CASSLGLAVEQFF

clone_size: NA
d_call: NA
v_call: TRBV7-2
j_call: TRBJ2-3
cdr3_nt: TGTGCCAGCAGCTTTGGTAGAGGGGAATTAGATACGCAGTATTTT
cdr3_aa: CASSFGRGELDTQYF

clone_size: once
d_call: NA
v_call: TRBV2
j_call: TRBJ2-5
cdr3_nt: TGTGCCAGCAGGCGGGACACCCAAGAGACCCAGTACTTC
cdr3_aa: CASRRDTQETQYF

clone_size: NA
d_call: NA
v_call: TRBV18
j_call: TRBJ2-4
cdr3_nt: TGTGCCAGCTCACCAGATATAACTAAAAACATTCAGTACTTC
cdr3_aa: CASSPDITKNIQYF

clone_size: NA
d_call: NA
v_call: TRBV2
j_call: TRBJ1-4
cdr3_nt: TGTGTCACCACCGCTTATGACGGAGAAAAACTGTTTTTT
cdr3_aa: CVTTAYDGEKLFF

clone_size: NA
d_call: NA
v_call: TRBV7-2
j_call: TRBJ2-3
cdr3_nt: TGTGCCAGCAACCAGAGGGGGGGTACGCAGTATTTT
cdr3_aa: CASNQRGGTQYF

clone_size: NA
d_call: TRBD1
v_call: TRBV6-5
j_call: TRBJ2-7
cdr3_nt: TGTGCCAGCAGCCAGAGAAGGGGGCGAGAGCAGTACTTC
cdr3_aa: CASSQRRGREQYF

clone_size: NA
d_call: TRBD2
v_call: TRBV10-2
j_call: TRBJ2-1
cdr3_nt: TGCGCCAGCAGTGGGGACTACTACAATGAGCAGTTCTTC
cdr3_aa: CASSGDYYNEQFF

clone_size: NA
d_call: NA
v_call: TRBV11-2
j_call: TRBJ1-1
cdr3_nt: TGTGCCAGCAGCGTGAACACTGAAGCTTTCTTT
cdr3_aa: CASSVNTEAFF

clone_size: NA
d_call: TRBD1
v_call: TRBV19
j_call: TRBJ2-5
cdr3_nt: TGTGCCAGTAGCCGAGACCGGACAGGCCCTAGGGAGACCCAGTACTTC
cdr3_aa: CASSRDRTGPRETQYF

clone_size: NA
d_call: TRBD1
v_call: TRBV7-6
j_call: TRBJ1-1
cdr3_nt: TGTGCCAGCAGCCAGAACAGGGGGGGTATGACTGAAGCTTTCTTT
cdr3_aa: CASSQNRGGMTEAFF

clone_size: NA
d_call: TRBD1
v_call: TRBV9
j_call: TRBJ1-2
cdr3_nt: TGTGCCAGCAGCGTAGAGACAGGGCCCAACTATGGCTACACCTTC
cdr3_aa: CASSVETGPNYGYTF

clone_size: NA
d_call: NA
v_call: TRBV5-6
j_call: TRBJ1-1
cdr3_nt: TGTGCCAGCAGCTCCGGAGGGCCAGGGGATCGTACTGAAGCTTTCTTT
cdr3_aa: CASSSGGPGDRTEAFF

clone_size: once
d_call: TRBD1
v_call: TRBV30
j_call: TRBJ2-3
cdr3_nt: TGTGCCTGGACTCCCCCCGGGGGGACAGGGGGGAAGGATACGCAGTATTTT
cdr3_aa: CAWTPPGGTGGKDTQYF

clone_size: NA
d_call: TRBD2
v_call: TRBV11-2
j_call: TRBJ2-3
cdr3_nt: TGTGCCAGCAGCTTCCTAGCGGGAGCAGATACGCAGTATTTT
cdr3_aa: CASSFLAGADTQYF

clone_size: once
d_call: TRBD2
v_call: TRBV5-3
j_call: TRBJ2-1
cdr3_nt: TGTGCCAGAACCTCCGGGCAGGGGTCCCGGGACAGAGGGACTAGCGGAGACTACAATGAGCAGTTCTTC
cdr3_aa: CARTSGQGSRDRGTSGDYNEQFF

clone_size: NA
d_call: NA
v_call: TRBV5-1
j_call: TRBJ1-2
cdr3_nt: TGCGCCAGCAGCCCATCCCGCCCGGGCTACACCTTC
cdr3_aa: CASSPSRPGYTF

clone_size: NA
d_call: NA
v_call: TRBV18
j_call: TRBJ2-7
cdr3_nt: TGTGCCAGCTCACCGATAACGGGCAGGGGCTACGAGCAGTACTTC
cdr3_aa: CASSPITGRGYEQYF

clone_size: NA
d_call: TRBD2
v_call: TRBV7-3
j_call: TRBJ2-3
cdr3_nt: TGTGCCAGCAGCTTAATACTAGCGGGGGCTAGCACAGATACGCAGTATTTT
cdr3_aa: CASSLILAGASTDTQYF

clone_size: NA
d_call: TRBD1
v_call: TRBV13
j_call: TRBJ2-2
cdr3_nt: TGTGCCAGCACCCTCTTTGGGGGACAGGGTTACGGGGAGCTGTTTTTT
cdr3_aa: CASTLFGGQGYGELFF

clone_size: NA
d_call: NA
v_call: TRBV6-5
j_call: TRBJ1-3
cdr3_nt: TGTGCCAGCACATCCAGTGGAAACACCATATATTTT
cdr3_aa: CASTSSGNTIYF

clone_size: NA
d_call: NA
v_call: TRBV9
j_call: TRBJ2-1
cdr3_nt: TGTGCCAGCAGCCCGGGGGTACAAGGTGAGCAGTTCTTC
cdr3_aa: CASSPGVQGEQFF

clone_size: NA
d_call: NA
v_call: TRBV28
j_call: TRBJ1-2
cdr3_nt: TGTGCCAGCAGTTCCGGCTATGGCTACACCTTC
cdr3_aa: CASSSGYGYTF

clone_size: few
d_call: NA
v_call: TRBV7-8
j_call: TRBJ2-5
cdr3_nt: TGTGCCAGCACCCCGACCCGGTGGGAGACCCAGTACTTC
cdr3_aa: CASTPTRWETQYF

clone_size: NA
d_call: TRBD1
v_call: TRBV6-1
j_call: TRBJ1-2
cdr3_nt: TGTGCCAGCAGTTTACAGGGGGCGCTTGGCTACACCTTC
cdr3_aa: CASSLQGALGYTF

clone_size: NA
d_call: NA
v_call: TRBV6-5
j_call: TRBJ2-7
cdr3_nt: TGTGCCAGCAGGGAAAATTTACAGGGATACGAGCAGTACTTC
cdr3_aa: CASRENLQGYEQYF

clone_size: NA
d_call: NA
v_call: TRBV10-2
j_call: TRBJ1-2
cdr3_nt: TGCGCCAGCAGTGAGGACCCCTTTGACCCGCCGGGTGGCTACACCTTC
cdr3_aa: CASSEDPFDPPGGYTF

clone_size: NA
d_call: NA
v_call: TRBV30
j_call: TRBJ1-1
cdr3_nt: TGTGCCTGGAGTGTACAGATTCCCGGCAGGGCCGCTGAAGCTTTCTTT
cdr3_aa: CAWSVQIPGRAAEAFF